This T cell receptor beta chain was found in a study of blood T cell repertoires in COVID-19. Turning to the study itself: From the United States, Italy and Spain came samples of acute and convalescent COVID-19.

This clone was seen a single time. Per the study methods: Reference gene primer amplification in the assay estimated nucleated cell counts. Method: immunoSEQ multiplex PCR; TCRdb's copy keeps in-frame clones and lacks some. V and J calls and clone size are copied from that table; D and trimming were computed from the DNA. The data hold 150,000 to 170,000 clones, with under 85% observed a single time. V shed 0 bases and J shed 5 bases, with 14 bases lying between them. Germline V gene sequence: CDR1 SGHRS, CDR2 YFSETQ. The CDR3 covers 16 residues. The sample consisted of peripheral blood. The sequence was obtained from a man aged 55 to 70 with COVID-19, enrolled during active disease. The rearrangement joins TRBV5-1 to TRBJ1-4; unclear D gene. The CDR3 sequence: CASSLGDTTGNEKLFF. CDR3 DNA sequence: TGCGCCAGCAGCTTGGGTGACACCACGGGGAATGAAAAACTGTTTTTT.